The entry that follows covers one T cell receptor beta chain sequence. The antigen is not known. Deletions cut 2 bases from V and 5 bases from J, with 7 bases between. The germline V gene has CDR1 LGHNA and CDR2 YSLEER. CDR3 size: 14 residues. The second PCR ran roughly 6 to 11 cycles with a sample-barcoded 5' primer and J-beta primers. TCRdb independently ran MiXCR on the 5' RACE reads; one entry per CDR3 protein. This sample has around 800,000 distinct CDR3 sequences; under 80% occur once, and the top ten carry roughly a quarter. The record originates from a study of blood T cells in healthy people across ages. Study-wide results and caveats: Diversity was estimated from one million T cells, and these estimates were considered underestimates. It was not known whether donors were CMV positive (a possible confounder of expanded clonotype changes).

The extraction recovered at least 5.5 micrograms of total RNA per sample. The clonotype was recovered from a man aged 25-40 years in good health. Sequencing input: blood. The chain uses TRBV4-3 and TRBJ1-6, with D unclear. CDR3 region: CASSQWDNNSPLHF. As DNA, the CDR3 is TGCGCCAGCAGCCAATGGGATAATAATTCACCCCTCCACTTT.